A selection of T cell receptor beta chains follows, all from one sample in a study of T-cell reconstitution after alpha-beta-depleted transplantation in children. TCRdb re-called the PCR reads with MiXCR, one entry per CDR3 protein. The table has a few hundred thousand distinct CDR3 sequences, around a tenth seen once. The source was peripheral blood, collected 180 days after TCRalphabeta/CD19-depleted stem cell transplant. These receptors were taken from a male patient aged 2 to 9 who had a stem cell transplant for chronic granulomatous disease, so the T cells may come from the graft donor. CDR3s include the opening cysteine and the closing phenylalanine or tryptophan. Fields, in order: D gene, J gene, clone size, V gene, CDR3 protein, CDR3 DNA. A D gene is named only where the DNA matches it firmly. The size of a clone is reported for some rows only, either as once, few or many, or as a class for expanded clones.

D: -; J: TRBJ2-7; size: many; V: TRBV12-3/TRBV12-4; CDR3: CASSLFGRISGEQYF; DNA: TGTGCCAGCAGTTTATTCGGGAGAATAAGCGGCGAGCAGTACTTC
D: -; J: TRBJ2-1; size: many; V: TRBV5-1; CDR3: CASSLTVLSSYNEQFF; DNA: TGCGCCAGCAGCTTGACGGTACTCAGCTCCTACAATGAGCAGTTCTTC
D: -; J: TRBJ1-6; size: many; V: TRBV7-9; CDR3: CASSWGSALHF; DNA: TGTGCCAGCAGCTGGGGGTCGGCCCTCCACTTT
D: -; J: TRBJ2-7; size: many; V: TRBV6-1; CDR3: CASSERYEQYF; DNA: TGTGCCAGCAGTGAACGGTACGAGCAGTACTTC
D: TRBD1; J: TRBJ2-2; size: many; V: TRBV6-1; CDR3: CASSTHGTGVNTGELFF; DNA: TGTGCCAGCAGTACCCACGGGACAGGGGTTAACACCGGGGAGCTGTTTTTT
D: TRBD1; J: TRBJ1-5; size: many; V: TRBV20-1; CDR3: CSARQDRNQPQHF; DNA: TGCAGTGCTAGACAGGACAGGAATCAGCCCCAGCATTTT
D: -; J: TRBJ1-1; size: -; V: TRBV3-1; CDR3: CASSPTPMATEAFF; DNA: TGTGCCAGCAGCCCGACACCAATGGCTACTGAAGCTTTCTTT
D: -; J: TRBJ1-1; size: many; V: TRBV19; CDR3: CASSMLQNTEAFF; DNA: TGTGCCAGTAGTATGTTGCAGAACACTGAAGCTTTCTTT
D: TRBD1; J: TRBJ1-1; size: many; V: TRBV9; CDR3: CASPWGDRGRFTEAFF; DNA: TGTGCCAGCCCTTGGGGGGACAGGGGTCGTTTCACTGAAGCTTTCTTT
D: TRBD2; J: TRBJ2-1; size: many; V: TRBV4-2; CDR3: CASSQDGTASGGYNEQFF; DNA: TGTGCCAGCAGCCAAGACGGCACGGCTAGCGGAGGATACAATGAGCAGTTCTTC
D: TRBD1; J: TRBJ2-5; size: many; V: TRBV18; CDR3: CASSSGQKETQYF; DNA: TGTGCCAGCTCATCGGGACAGAAAGAGACCCAGTACTTC
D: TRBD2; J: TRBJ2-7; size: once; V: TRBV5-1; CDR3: CANSLAGTNYEQYF; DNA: TGCGCCAACAGCTTGGCCGGGACTAACTACGAGCAGTACTTC
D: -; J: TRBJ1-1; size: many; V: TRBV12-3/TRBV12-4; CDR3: CASSSVVMNTEAFF; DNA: TGTGCCAGCAGTTCGGTAGTTATGAACACTGAAGCTTTCTTT
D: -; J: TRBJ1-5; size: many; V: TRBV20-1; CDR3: CSARSVVGNQPQHF; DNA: TGCAGTGCTAGATCCGTAGTTGGCAATCAGCCCCAGCATTTT
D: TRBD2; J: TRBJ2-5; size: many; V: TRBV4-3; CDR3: CASSQRPGGSRGGQGYQEETQYF; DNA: TGCGCCAGCAGCCAACGACCAGGAGGGAGTCGGGGGGGCCAGGGTTATCAAGAAGAGACCCAGTACTTC
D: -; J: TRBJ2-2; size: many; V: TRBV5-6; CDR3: CASSLIIGELFF; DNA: TGTGCCAGCAGCTTAATAATCGGGGAGCTGTTTTTT
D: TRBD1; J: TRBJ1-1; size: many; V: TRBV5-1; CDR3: CASSSKGAQDLSSTEAFF; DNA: TGCGCCAGCAGCTCGAAGGGGGCACAGGATCTATCTAGCACTGAAGCTTTCTTT
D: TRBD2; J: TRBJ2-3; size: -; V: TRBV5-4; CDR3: CASSAGGEWGTDTQYF; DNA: TGTGCCAGCAGCGCTGGGGGGGAGTGGGGGACAGATACGCAGTATTTT
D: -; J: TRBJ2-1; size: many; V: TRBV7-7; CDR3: CASSLNWAGMDEQFF; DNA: TGTGCTAGCAGCTTAAACTGGGCAGGGATGGATGAGCAGTTCTTC
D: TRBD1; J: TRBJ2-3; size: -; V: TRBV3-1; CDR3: CASSQKTGLSTDTQYF; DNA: TGTGCCAGCAGCCAGAAGACAGGGTTGAGCACAGATACGCAGTATTTT
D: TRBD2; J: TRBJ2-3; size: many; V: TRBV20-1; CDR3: CSAIRSSGRVGTDTQYF; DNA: TGCAGTGCTATCCGCTCTAGCGGGAGAGTTGGCACAGATACGCAGTATTTT
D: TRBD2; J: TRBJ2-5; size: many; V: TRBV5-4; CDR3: CASSLAGTSGVESQYF; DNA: TGTGCCAGCAGCTTGGCAGGGACTAGCGGGGTGGAGTCCCAGTACTTC
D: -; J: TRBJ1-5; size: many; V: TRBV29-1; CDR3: CSVGGGWQPQHF; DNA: TGCAGCGTTGGAGGGGGATGGCAGCCCCAGCATTTT
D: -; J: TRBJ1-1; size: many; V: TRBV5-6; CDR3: CASSLVGPLNTEAFF; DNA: TGTGCCAGCAGCCTTGTAGGACCCTTGAACACTGAAGCTTTCTTT
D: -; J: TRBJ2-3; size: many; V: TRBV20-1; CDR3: CSASYSADTQYF; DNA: TGCAGTGCTTCCTATAGCGCCGATACGCAGTATTTT
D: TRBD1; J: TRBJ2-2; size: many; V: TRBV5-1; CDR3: CASSDPPGQGALNTGELFF; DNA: TGCGCCAGCAGCGACCCCCCGGGACAGGGGGCTTTGAACACCGGGGAGCTGTTTTTT
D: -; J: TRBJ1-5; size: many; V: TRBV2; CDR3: CASSDFGFQPQHF; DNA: TGTGCCAGCAGTGATTTCGGATTCCAGCCCCAGCATTTT
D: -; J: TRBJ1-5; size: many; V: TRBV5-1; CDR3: CASSWGQGDQPQHF; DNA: TGCGCCAGCAGCTGGGGACAAGGGGATCAGCCCCAGCATTTT
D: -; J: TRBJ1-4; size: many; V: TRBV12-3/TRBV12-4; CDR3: CASSLRQGGEKLFF; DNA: TGTGCCAGCAGTTTAAGGCAGGGAGGTGAAAAACTGTTTTTT
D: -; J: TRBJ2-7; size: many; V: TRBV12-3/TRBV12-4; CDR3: CASSLALGGEQYF; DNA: TGTGCCAGCAGTTTAGCGCTAGGGGGCGAGCAGTACTTC
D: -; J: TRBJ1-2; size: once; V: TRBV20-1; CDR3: CSAREKTGPNYGYTF; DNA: TGCAGTGCTAGAGAAAAGACAGGACCCAACTATGGCTACACCTTC
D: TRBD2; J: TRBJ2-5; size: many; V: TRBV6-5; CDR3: CASSYNREDPQETQYF; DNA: TGTGCCAGCAGTTACAATCGGGAGGACCCCCAAGAGACCCAGTACTTC
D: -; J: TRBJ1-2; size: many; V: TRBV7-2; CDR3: CASSSGDNYGYTF; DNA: TGTGCCAGCAGCTCAGGGGATAACTATGGCTACACCTTC
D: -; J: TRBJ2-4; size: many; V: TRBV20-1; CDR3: CSASLRTPKNIQYF; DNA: TGCAGTGCTAGTTTAAGGACACCGAAAAACATTCAGTACTTC
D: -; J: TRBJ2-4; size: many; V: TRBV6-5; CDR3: CASRSSGTIVKNIQYF; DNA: TGTGCCAGCAGATCTTCCGGGACAATCGTCAAAAACATTCAGTACTTC
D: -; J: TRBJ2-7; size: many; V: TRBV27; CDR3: CASSLSAAYEQYF; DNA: TGTGCCAGCAGTTTATCCGCCGCCTACGAGCAGTACTTC
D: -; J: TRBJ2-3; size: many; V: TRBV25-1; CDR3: CASSAIKGRTDTQYF; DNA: TGTGCCAGCAGTGCGATCAAGGGCAGGACAGATACGCAGTATTTT
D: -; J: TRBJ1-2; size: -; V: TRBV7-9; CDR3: CASSSHPEGGDYGCTF; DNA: -
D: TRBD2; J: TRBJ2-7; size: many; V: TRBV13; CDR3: CASSLWVAGGYEQYF; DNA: TGTGCCAGCAGCTTATGGGTAGCGGGCGGCTACGAGCAGTACTTC
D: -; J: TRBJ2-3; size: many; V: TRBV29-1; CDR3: CSARGVERPTDTQYF; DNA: TGCAGCGCCCGAGGAGTCGAGCGGCCCACAGATACGCAGTATTTT
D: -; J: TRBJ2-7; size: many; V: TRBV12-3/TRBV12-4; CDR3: CASRLEGGGAYEQYF; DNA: TGTGCCAGCAGATTAGAAGGGGGGGGGGCCTACGAGCAGTACTTC
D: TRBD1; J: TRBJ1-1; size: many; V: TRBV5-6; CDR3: CASIAGTGPNTEAFF; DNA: TGTGCCAGCATCGCTGGGACAGGTCCTAACACTGAAGCTTTCTTT
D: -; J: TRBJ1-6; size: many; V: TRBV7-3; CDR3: CASSPGPTTGNSPLHF; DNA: TGTGCCAGCAGCCCGGGCCCGACCACCGGTAATTCACCCCTCCACTTT
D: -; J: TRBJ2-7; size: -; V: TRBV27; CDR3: CASSVTASYEQYF; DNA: TGTGCCAGCAGTGTAACAGCCTCCTACGAGCAGTACTTC
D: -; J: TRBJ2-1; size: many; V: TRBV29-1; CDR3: CSVGQRVNGEQFF; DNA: TGCAGCGTTGGTCAAAGGGTCAACGGGGAGCAGTTCTTC
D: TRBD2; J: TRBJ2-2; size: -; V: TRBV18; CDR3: CASSPGLTSGITGELFF; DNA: TGTGCCAGCTCACCAGGATTGACTAGCGGAATCACCGGGGAGCTGTTTTTT
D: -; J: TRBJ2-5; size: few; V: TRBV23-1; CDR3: CASPSRFPKTQYF; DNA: TGCGCCAGCCCATCACGGTTTCCGAAGACCCAGTACTTC
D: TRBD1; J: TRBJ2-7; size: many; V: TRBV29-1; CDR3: CSVGPGQGSYEQYF; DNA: TGCAGCGTGGGGCCGGGACAGGGTTCCTACGAGCAGTACTTC
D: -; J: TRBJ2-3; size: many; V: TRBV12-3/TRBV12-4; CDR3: CASRKGRFGTDTQYF; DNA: TGTGCCAGCAGAAAGGGGAGGTTCGGCACAGATACGCAGTATTTT
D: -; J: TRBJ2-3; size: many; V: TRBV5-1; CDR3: CASRGLYNSDTQYF; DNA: TGCGCCAGTAGAGGTCTGTACAATTCGGATACGCAGTATTTT
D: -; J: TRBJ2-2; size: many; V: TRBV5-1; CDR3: CASSQGLGELFF; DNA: TGCGCCAGCAGCCAGGGTCTCGGGGAGCTGTTTTTT
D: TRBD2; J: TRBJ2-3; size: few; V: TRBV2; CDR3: CASRAGTSDDTQYF; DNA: TGTGCCAGCAGAGCCGGGACTAGCGACGATACGCAGTATTTT
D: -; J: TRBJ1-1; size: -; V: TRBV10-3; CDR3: CASSSGGVNNEAFF; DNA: TGTGCCAGTAGCTCCGGGGGGGTGAACAATGAAGCTTTCTTT